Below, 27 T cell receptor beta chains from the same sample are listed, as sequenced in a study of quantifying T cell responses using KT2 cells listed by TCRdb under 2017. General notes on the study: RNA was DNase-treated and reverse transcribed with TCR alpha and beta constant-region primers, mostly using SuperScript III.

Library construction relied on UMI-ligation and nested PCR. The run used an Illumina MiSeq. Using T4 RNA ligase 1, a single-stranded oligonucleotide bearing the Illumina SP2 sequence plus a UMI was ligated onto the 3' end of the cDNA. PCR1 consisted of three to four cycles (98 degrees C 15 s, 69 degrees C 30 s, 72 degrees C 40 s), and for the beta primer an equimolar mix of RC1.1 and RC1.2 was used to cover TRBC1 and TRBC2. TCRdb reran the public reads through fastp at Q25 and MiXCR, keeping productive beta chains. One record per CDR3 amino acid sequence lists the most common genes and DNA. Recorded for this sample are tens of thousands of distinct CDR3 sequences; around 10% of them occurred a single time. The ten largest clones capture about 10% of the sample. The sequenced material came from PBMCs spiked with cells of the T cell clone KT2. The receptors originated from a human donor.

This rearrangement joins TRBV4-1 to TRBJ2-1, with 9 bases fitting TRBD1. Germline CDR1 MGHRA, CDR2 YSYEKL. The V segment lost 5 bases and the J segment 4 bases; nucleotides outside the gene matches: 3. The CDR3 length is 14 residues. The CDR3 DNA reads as TGCGCCAGCAGCGGGGACAGGGAGTACAATGAGCAGTTCTTC. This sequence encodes CASSGDREYNEQFF.

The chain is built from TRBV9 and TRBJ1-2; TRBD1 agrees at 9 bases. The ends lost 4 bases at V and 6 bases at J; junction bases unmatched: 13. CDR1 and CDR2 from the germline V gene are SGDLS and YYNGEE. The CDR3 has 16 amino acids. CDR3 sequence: CASSTNPGQGDNGYTF. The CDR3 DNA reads TGTGCCAGCAGCACCAACCCGGGACAGGGTGACAATGGCTACACCTTC.

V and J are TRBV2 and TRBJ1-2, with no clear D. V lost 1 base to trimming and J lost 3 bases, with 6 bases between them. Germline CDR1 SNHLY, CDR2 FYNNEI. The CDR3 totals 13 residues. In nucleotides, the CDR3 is TGTGCCAGCAGTGAAGACAGATACTATGGCTACACCTTC. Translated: CASSEDRYYGYTF.

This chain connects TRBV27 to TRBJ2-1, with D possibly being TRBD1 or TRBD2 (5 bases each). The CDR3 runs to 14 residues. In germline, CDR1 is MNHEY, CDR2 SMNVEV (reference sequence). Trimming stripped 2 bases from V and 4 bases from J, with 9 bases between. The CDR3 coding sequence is TGTGCCAGCAGTTTACCTGGGGGTTACAATGAGCAGTTCTTC. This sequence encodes CASSLPGGYNEQFF.

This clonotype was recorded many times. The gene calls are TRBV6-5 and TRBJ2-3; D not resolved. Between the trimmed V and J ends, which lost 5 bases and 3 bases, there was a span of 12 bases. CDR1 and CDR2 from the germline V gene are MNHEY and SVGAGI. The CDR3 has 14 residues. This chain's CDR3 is CASSRGVSTDTQYF. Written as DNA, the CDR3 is TGTGCCAGCAGTCGTGGAGTATCGACAGATACGCAGTATTTT.

The CDR3 loop reads CASSLYQIPGQASGNTIYF. The CDR3, as DNA: TGTGCCAGCAGCTTATACCAAATTCCGGGACAGGCCTCTGGAAACACCATATATTTT. The chain links TRBV7-6 to TRBJ1-3, with 8 bases identical to TRBD1. This CDR3 has 19 amino acids. J gave up 0 bases and V 2 bases, and 12 bases lay outside the gene matches. Germline V gene lookup returns CDR1 SGHVS and CDR2 FNYEAQ.

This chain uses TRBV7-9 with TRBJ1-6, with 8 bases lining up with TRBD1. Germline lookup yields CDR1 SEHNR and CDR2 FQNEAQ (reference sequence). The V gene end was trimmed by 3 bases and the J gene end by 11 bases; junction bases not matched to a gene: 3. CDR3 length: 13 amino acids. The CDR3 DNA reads TGTGCCAGCAGCTTGAGACAGGGGCCACCCCTCCACTTT. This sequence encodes CASSLRQGPPLHF.

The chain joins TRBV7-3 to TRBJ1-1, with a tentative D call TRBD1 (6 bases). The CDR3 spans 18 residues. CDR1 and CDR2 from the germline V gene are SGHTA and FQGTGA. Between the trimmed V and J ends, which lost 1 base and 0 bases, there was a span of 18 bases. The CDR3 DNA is TGTGCCAGCAGCTTAATATTCTTGGGGGCCGCAATGAACACTGAAGCTTTCTTT. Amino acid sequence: CASSLIFLGAAMNTEAFF.

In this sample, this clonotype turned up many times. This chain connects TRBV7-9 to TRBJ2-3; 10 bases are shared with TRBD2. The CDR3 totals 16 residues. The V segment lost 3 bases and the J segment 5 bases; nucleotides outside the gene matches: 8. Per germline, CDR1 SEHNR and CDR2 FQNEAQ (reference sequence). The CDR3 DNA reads TGTGCCAGCAGCTTGAGCGGGGGGGCCACTCGAGATACGCAGTATTTT. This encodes CASSLSGGATRDTQYF.

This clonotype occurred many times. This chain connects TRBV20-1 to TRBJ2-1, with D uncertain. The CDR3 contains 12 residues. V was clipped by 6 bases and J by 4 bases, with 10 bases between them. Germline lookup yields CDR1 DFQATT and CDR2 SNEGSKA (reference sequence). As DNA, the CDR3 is TGCAGTGCCATTGACGGGTACAATGAGCAGTTCTTC. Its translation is CSAIDGYNEQFF.

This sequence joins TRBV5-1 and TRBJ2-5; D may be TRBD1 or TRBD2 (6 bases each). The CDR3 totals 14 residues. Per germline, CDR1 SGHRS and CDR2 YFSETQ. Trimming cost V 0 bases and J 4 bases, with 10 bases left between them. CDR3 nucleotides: TGCGCCAGCAGCTTGGGGGGGGCTTCAGAGACCCAGTACTTC. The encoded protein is CASSLGGASETQYF.

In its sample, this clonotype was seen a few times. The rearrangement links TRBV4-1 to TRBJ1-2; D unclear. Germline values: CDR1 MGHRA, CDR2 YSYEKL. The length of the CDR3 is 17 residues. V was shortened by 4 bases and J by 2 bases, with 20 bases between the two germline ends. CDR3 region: CASSLGIRGALNYGYTF. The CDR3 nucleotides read TGCGCCAGCAGCCTGGGGATAAGAGGCGCCCTAAACTATGGCTACACCTTC.

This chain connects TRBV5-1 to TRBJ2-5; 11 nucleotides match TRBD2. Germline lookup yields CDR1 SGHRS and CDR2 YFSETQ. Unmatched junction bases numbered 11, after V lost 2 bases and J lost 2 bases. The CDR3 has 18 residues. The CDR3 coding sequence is TGCGCCAGCAGCTTACGACGAACTAGCGGGGGCACACAAGAGACCCAGTACTTC. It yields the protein CASSLRRTSGGTQETQYF.

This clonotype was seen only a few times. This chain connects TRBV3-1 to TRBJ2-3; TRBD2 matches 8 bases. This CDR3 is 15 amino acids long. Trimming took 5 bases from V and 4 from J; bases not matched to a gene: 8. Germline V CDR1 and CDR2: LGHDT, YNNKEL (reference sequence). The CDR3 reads CASSFSGIAPDTQYF. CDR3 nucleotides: TGTGCCAGCAGCTTTAGCGGGATAGCCCCAGATACGCAGTATTTT.

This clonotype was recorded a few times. CDR3 bases: TGCGCCAGCAGCTCTGGGCGGGGGTCCACCTACGAGCAGTACTTC. Translating gives CASSSGRGSTYEQYF. The genes are TRBV5-1 and TRBJ2-7, with TRBD2 matching over 7 bases. Trimming cost V 3 bases and J 2 bases; bases outside gene matches: 8. The CDR3 length is 15 residues. CDR1 and CDR2 (germline): SGHRS, YFSETQ.

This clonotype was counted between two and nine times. The CDR3 DNA is TGTGCCAGCAGCTTGGAAACTCCTTTGACAGGGGGCCCAGAGACCCAGTACTTC. Protein sequence: CASSLETPLTGGPETQYF. This chain joins TRBV5-6 and TRBJ2-5, with 10 bases matching TRBD1. The CDR3 has 18 amino acids. Germline CDR1 reads SGHDT; CDR2 reads YYEEEE. J lost 4 bases, V lost 0 bases, and 12 bases had no gene match.

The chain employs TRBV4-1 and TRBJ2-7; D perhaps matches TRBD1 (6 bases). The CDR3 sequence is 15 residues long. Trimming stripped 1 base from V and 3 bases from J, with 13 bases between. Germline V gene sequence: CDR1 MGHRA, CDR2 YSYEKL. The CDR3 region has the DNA TGCGCCAGCAGCCAAGTTGGCAGGGGATTCTACGAGCAGTACTTC. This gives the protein CASSQVGRGFYEQYF.

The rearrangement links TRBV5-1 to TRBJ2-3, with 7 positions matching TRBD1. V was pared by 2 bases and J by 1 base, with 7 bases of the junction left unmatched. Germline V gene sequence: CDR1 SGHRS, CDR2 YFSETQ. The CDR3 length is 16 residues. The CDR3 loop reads CASSLPGTAGTDTQYF. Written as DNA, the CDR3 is TGCGCCAGCAGCTTACCCGGGACAGCGGGCACAGATACGCAGTATTTT.

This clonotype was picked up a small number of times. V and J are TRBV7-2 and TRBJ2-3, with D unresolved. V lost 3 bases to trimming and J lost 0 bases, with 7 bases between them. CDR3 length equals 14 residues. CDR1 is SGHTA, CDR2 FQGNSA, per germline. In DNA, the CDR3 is TGTGCCAGCAGCTTTTCTACTAGCACAGATACGCAGTATTTT. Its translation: CASSFSTSTDTQYF.

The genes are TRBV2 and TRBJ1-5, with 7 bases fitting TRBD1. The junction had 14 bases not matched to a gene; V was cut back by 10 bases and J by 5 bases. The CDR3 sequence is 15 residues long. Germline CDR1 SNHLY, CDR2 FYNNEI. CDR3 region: CATARGTALHQPQHF. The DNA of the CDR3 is TGTGCCACCGCGAGGGGGACAGCCTTACATCAGCCCCAGCATTTT.

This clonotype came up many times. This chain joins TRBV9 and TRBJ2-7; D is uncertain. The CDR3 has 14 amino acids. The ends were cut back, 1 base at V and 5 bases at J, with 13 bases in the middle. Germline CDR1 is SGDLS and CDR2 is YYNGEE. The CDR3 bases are TGTGCCAGCAGCGTAAGGAGTCGAGGCGACGAGCAGTACTTC. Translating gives CASSVRSRGDEQYF.

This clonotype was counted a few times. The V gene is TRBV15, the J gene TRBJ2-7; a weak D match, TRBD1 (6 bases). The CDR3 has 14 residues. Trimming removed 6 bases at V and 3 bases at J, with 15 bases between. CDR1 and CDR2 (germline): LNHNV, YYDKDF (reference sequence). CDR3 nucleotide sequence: TGTGCCACCAGAAAAGACGGGGACAACTACGAGCAGTACTTC. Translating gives CATRKDGDNYEQYF.

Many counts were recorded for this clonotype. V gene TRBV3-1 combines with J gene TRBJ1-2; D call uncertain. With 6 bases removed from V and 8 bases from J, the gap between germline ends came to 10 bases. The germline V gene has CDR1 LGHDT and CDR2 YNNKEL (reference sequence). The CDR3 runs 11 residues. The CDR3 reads CASSRGRGYTF. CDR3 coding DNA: TGTGCCAGCAGTCGAGGGAGAGGCTACACCTTC.

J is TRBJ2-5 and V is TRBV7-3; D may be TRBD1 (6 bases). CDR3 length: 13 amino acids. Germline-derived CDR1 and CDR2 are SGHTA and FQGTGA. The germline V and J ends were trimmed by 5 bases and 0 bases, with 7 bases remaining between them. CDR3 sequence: CASSGGYQETQYF. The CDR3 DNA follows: TGTGCCAGCAGCGGGGGCTACCAAGAGACCCAGTACTTC.

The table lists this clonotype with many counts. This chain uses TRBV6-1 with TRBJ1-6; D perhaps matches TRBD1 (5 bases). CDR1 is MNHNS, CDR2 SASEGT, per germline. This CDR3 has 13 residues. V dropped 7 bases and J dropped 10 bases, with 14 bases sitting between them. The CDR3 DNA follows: TGTGCCAGCAACCGGGACTCGATATCACCCCTCCACTTT. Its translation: CASNRDSISPLHF.

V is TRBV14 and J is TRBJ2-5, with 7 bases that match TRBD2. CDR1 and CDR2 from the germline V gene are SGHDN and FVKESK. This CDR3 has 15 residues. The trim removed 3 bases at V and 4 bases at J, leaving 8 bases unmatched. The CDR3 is CASSQIAGRGETQYF. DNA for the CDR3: TGTGCCAGCAGCCAGATAGCGGGCCGGGGAGAGACCCAGTACTTC.

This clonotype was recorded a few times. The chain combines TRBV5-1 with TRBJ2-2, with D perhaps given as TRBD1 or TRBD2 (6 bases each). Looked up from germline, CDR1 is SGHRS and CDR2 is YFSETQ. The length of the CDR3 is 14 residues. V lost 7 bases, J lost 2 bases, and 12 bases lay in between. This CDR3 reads CASHWGANTGELFF. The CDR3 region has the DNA TGCGCCAGCCACTGGGGGGCCAACACCGGGGAGCTGTTTTTT.